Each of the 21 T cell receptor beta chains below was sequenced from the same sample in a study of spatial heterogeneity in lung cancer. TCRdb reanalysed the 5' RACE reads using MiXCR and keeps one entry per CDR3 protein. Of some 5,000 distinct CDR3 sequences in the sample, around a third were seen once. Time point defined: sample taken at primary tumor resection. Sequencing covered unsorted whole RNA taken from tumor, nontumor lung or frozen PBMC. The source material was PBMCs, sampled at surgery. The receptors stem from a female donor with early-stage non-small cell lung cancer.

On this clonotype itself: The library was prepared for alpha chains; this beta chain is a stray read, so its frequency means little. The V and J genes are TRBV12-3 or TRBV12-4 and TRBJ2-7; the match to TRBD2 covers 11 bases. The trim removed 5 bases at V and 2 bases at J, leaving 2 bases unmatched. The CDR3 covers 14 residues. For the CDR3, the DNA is TGTGCCAGCAGTCCGACTAGCGGGACCTACGAGCAGTACTTC. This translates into CASSPTSGTYEQYF.

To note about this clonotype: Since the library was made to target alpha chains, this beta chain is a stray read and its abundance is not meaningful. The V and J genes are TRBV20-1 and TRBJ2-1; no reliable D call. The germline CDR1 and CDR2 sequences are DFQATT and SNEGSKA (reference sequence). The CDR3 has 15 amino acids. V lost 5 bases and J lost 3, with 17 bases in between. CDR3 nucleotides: TGCAGTGCTGTCCCAGCCACAACCGACTACAATGAGCAGTTCTTC. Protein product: CSAVPATTDYNEQFF.

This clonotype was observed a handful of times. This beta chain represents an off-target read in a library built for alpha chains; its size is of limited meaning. The CDR3 reads CASSVIPGGWSGGELFF. CDR3 in DNA: TGTGCCAGCAGCGTAATTCCTGGAGGATGGAGTGGCGGGGAGCTGTTTTTT. V gene TRBV9 combines with J gene TRBJ2-2; the D gene is possibly TRBD2 (5 bases). V lost 1 base to trimming and J lost 7 bases, with 20 bases between them. Germline-derived CDR1 and CDR2 are SGDLS and YYNGEE. The CDR3 loop spans 17 amino acids.

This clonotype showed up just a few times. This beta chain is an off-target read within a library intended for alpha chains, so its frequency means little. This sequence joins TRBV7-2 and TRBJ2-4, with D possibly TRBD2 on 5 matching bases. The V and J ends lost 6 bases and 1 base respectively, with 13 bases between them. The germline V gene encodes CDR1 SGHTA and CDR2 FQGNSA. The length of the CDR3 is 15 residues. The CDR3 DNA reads TGTGCCAGCAGTTCCGGACTTTCGGCCAAAAACATTCAGTACTTC. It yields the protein CASSSGLSAKNIQYF.

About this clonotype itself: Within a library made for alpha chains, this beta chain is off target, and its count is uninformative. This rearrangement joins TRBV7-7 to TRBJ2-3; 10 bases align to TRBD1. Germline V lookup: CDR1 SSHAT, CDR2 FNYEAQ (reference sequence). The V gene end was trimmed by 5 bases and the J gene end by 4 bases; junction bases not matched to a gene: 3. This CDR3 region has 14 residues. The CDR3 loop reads CASSRDRGADTQYF. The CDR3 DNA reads TGTGCCAGCAGCCGGGACAGGGGTGCAGATACGCAGTATTTT.

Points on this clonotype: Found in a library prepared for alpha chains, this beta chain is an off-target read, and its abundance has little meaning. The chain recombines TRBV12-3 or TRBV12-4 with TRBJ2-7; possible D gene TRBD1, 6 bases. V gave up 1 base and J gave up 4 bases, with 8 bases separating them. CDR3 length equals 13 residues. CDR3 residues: CASSLVDRYEQYF. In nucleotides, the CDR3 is TGTGCCAGCAGTTTAGTCGACAGGTACGAGCAGTACTTC.

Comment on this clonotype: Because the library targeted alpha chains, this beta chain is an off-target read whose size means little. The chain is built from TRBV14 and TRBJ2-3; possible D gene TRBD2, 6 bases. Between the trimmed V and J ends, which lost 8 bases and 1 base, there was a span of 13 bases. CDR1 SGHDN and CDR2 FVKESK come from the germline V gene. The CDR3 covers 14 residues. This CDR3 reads CASSRGGGTDTQYF. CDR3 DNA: TGTGCCAGCTCGCGGGGTGGGGGCACAGATACGCAGTATTTT. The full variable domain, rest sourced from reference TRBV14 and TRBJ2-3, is EAGVTQFPSHSVIEKGQTVTLRCDPISGHDNLYWYRRVMGKEIKFLLHFVKESKQDESGMPNNRFLAERTGGTYSTLKVQPAELEDSGVYFCASSRGGGTDTQYFGPGTRLTVL.

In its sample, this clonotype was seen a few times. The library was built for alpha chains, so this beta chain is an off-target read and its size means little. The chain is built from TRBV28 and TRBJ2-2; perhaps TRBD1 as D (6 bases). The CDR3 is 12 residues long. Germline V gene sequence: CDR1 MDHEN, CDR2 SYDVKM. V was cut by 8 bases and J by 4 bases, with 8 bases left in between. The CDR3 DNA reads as TGTGCCAGCGGACAGTCCACCGGGGAGCTGTTTTTT. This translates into CASGQSTGELFF.

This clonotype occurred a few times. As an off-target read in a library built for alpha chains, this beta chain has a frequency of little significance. The CDR3 region is CSAPGTDPETQYF. CDR3 coding DNA: TGCAGTGCTCCCGGGACTGACCCAGAGACCCAGTACTTC. The chain uses TRBV20-1 and TRBJ2-5, with D tentatively TRBD2 (6 bases). CDR1 and CDR2 from the germline V gene are DFQATT and SNEGSKA (reference sequence). V lost 5 bases and J 4 bases, leaving 14 bases between the germline ends. The CDR3 runs to 13 residues.

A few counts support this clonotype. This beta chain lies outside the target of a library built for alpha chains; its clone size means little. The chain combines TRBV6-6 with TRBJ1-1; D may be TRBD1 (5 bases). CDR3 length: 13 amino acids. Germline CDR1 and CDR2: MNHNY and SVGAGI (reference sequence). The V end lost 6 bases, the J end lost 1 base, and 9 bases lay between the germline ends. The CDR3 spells CASRQAENTEAFF. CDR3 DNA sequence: TGTGCCAGCAGACAGGCGGAGAACACTGAAGCTTTCTTT.

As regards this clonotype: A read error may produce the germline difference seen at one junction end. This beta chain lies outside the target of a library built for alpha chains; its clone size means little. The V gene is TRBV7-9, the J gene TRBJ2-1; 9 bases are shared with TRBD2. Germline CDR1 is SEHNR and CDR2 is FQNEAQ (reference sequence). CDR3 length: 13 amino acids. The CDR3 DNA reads TGTGCCAGCAGCTCCCTTCTAGCGGGGAGACTAATCTTC. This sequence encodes CASSSLLAGRLIF.

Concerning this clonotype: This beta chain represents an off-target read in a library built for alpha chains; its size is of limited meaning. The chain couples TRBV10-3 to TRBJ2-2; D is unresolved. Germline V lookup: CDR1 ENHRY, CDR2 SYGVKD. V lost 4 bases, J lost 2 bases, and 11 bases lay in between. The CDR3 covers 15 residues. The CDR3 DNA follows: TGTGCCATCAGTGCTGGAGAAAGAAACACCGGGGAGCTGTTTTTT. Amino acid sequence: CAISAGERNTGELFF.

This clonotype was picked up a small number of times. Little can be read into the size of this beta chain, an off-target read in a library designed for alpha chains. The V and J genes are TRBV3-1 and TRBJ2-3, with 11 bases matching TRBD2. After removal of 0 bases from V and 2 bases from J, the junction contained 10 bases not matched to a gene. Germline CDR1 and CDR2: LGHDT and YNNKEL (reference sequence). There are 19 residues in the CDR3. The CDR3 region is CASSQEISLAGGATDTQYF. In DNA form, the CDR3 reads TGTGCCAGCAGCCAAGAGATCTCGCTAGCGGGGGGAGCCACAGATACGCAGTATTTT.

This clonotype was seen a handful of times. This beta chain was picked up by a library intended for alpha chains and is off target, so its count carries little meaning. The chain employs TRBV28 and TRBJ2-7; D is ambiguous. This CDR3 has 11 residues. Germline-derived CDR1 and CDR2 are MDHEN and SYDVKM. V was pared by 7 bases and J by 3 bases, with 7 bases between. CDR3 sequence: CASTNLYEQYF. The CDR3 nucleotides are TGTGCCAGCACCAACCTCTACGAGCAGTACTTC.

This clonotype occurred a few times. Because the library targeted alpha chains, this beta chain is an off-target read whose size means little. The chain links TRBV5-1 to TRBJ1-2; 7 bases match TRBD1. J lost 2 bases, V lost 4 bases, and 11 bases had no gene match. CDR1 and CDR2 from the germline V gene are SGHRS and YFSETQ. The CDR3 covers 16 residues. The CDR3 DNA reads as TGCGCCAGCAGCCAGGGAACCAGGGGGGCAAACTATGGCTACACCTTC. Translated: CASSQGTRGANYGYTF.

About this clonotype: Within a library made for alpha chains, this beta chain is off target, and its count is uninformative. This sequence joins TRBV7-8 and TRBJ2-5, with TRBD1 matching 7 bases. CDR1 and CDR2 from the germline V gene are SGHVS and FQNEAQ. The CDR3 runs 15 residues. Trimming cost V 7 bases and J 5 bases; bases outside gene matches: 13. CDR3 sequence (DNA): TGTGCCAGCACCGGCGGCAGGGGGACCCTGGAGACCCAGTACTTC. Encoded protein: CASTGGRGTLETQYF.

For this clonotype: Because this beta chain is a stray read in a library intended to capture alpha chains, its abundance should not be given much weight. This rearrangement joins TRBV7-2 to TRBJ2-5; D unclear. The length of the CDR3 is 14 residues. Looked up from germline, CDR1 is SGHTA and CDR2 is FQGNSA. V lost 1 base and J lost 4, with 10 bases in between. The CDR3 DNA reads TGTGCCAGCAGCTTAGGCCGGGCAGGAGAGACCCAGTACTTC. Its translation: CASSLGRAGETQYF.

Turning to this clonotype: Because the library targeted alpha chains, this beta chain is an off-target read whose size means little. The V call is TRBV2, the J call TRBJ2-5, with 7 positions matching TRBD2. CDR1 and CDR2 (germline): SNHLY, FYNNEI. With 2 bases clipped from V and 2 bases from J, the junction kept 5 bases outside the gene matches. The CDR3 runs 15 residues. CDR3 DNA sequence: TGTGCCAGCAGTGAATATCGAGCGGGGCAAGAGACCCAGTACTTC. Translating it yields CASSEYRAGQETQYF.

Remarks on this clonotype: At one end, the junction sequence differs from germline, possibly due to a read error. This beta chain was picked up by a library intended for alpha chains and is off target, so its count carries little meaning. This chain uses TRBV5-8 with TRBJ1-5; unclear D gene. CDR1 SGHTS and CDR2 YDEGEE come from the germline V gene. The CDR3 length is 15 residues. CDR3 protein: CPSSPEGFSNQPQHF. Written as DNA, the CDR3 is TGTCCCAGCAGCCCCGAGGGTTTTAGCAATCAGCCCCAGCATTTT.

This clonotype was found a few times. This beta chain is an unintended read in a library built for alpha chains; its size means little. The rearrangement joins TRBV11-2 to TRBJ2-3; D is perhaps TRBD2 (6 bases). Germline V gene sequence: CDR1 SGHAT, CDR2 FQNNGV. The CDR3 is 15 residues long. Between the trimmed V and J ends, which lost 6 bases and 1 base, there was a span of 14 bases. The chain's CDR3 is CASRGGDGRTDTQYF. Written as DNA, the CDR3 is TGTGCCAGCAGGGGCGGGGACGGTCGCACAGATACGCAGTATTTT.

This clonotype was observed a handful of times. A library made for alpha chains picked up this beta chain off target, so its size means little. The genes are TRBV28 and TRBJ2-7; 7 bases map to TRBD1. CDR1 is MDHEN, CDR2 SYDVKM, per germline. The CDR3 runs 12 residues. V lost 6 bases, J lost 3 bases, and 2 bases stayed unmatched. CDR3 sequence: CASSDRVYEQYF. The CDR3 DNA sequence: TGTGCCAGCAGCGACAGGGTCTACGAGCAGTACTTC.